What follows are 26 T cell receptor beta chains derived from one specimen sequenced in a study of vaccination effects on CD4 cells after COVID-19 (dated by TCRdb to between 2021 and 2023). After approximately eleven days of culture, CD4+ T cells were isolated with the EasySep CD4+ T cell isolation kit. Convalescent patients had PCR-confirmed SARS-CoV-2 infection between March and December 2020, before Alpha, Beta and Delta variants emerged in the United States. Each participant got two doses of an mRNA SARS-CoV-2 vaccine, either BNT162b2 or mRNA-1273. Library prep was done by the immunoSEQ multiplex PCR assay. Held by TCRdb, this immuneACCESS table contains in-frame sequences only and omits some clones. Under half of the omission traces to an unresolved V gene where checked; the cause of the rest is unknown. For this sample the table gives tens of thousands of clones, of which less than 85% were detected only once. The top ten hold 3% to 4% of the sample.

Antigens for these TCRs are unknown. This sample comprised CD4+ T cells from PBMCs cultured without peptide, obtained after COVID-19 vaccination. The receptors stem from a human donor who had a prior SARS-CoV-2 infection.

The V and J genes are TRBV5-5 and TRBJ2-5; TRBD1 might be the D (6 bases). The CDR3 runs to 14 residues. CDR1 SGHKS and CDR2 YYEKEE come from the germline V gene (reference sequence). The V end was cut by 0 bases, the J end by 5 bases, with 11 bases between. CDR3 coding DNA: TGTGCCAGCAGCTTGGTCAGGGGAAGGGAGACCCAGTACTTC. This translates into CASSLVRGRETQYF.

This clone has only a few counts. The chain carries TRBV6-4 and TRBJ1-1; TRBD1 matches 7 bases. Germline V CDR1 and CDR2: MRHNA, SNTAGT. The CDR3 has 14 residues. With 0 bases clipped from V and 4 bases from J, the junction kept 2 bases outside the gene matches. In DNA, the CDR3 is TGTGCCAGCAGTGACTCCGACAGGGCCACTGAAGCTTTCTTT. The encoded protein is CASSDSDRATEAFF.

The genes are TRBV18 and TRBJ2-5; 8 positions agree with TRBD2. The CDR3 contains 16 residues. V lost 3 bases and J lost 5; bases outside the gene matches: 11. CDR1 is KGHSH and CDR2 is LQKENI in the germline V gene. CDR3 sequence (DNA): TGTGCCAGCTCACCTTTAAGCGGGAGTGTGGGCGAGACCCAGTACTTC. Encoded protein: CASSPLSGSVGETQYF.

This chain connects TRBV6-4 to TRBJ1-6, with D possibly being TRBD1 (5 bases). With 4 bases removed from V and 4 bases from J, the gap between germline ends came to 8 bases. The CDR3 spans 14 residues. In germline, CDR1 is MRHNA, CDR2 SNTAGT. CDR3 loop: CASSAHRYNSPLHF. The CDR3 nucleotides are TGTGCCAGCAGTGCCCACAGGTATAATTCACCCCTCCACTTT.

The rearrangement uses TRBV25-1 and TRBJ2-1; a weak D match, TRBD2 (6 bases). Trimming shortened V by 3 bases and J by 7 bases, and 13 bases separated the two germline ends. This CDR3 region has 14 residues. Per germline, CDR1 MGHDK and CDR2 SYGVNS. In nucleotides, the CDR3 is TGTGCCAGCAGTGAGCGGGGACCTAAAAATGAGCAGTTCTTC. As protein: CASSERGPKNEQFF.

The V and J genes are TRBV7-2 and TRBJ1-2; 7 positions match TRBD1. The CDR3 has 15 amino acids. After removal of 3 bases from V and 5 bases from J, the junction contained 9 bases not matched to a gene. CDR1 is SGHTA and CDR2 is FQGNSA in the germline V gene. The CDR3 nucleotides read TGTGCCAGCAGCTTTGGCCGGGACAGCCAATATGGCTACACCTTC. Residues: CASSFGRDSQYGYTF.

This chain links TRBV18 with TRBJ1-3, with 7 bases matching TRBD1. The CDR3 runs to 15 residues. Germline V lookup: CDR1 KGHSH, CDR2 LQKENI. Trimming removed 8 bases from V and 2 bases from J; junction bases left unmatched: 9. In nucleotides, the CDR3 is TGTGCCAGCGCGACAGGGTTAGGACCTGGAAACACCATATATTTT. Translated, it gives CASATGLGPGNTIYF.

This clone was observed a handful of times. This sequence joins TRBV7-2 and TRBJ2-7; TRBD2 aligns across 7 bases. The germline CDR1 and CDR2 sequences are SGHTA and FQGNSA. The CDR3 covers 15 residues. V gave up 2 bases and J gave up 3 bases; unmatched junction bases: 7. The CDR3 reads CASSLSGTTGYEQYF. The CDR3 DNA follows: TGTGCCAGCAGCTTAAGTGGGACTACCGGCTACGAGCAGTACTTC.

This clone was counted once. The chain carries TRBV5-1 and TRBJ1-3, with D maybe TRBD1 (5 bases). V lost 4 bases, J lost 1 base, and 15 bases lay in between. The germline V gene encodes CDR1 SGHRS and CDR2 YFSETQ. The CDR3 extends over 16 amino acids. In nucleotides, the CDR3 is TGCGCCAGCAGCCCTCGTAGGGCAGGGTCTGGAAACACCATATATTTT. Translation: CASSPRRAGSGNTIYF.

The CDR3 DNA reads TGTGCCAGCAGCCAAGCAGGGACTAGCGGGAGGGGGTACGAGCAGTACTTC. This encodes CASSQAGTSGRGYEQYF. This chain joins TRBV3-1 (or the pseudogene TRBV3-2) and TRBJ2-7; 16 bases fit TRBD2. The V segment lost 1 base and the J segment 4 bases; nucleotides outside the gene matches: 4. This CDR3 spans 17 amino acids. Per the germline V gene, CDR1 is LGHDT and CDR2 is YNNKEL (reference sequence).

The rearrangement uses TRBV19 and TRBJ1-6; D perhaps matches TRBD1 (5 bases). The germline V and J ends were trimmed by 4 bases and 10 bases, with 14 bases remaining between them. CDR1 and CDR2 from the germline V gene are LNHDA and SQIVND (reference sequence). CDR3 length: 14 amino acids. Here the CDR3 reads CASSNRGVGSPLHF. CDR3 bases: TGTGCCAGTAGTAATAGGGGCGTGGGGTCACCCCTCCACTTT.

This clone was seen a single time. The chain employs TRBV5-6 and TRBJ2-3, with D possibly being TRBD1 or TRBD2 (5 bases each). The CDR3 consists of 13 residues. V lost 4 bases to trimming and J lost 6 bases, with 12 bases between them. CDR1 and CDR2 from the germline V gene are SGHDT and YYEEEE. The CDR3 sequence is CASSRGVGDTQYF. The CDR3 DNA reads TGTGCCAGCAGCCGAGGGGTCGGGGATACGCAGTATTTT.

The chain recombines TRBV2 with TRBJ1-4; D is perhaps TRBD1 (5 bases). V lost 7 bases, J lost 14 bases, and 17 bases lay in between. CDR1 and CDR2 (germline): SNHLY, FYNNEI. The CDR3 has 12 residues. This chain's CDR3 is CASTEDAGWLFF. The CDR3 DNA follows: TGTGCCAGCACCGAAGACGCAGGGTGGCTGTTTTTT.

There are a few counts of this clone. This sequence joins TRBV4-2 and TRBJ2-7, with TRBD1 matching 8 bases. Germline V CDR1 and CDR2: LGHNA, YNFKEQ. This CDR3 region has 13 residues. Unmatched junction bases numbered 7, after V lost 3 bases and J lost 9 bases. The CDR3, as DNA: TGTGCCAGCAGCCAGAACAGGGGGTTGGTGCAGTACTTC. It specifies CASSQNRGLVQYF.

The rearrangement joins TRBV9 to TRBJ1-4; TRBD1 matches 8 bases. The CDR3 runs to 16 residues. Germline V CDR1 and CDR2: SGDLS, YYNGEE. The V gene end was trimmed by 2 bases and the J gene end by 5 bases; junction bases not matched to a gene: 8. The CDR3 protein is CASSVQPAGGNEKLFF. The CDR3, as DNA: TGTGCCAGCAGCGTTCAACCTGCAGGGGGCAATGAAAAACTGTTTTTT.

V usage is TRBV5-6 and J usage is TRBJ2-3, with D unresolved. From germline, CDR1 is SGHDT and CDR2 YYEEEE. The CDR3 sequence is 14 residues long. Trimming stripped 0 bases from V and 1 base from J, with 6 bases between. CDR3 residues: CASSLDPGTDTQYF. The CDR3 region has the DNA TGTGCCAGCAGCTTGGACCCGGGCACAGATACGCAGTATTTT.

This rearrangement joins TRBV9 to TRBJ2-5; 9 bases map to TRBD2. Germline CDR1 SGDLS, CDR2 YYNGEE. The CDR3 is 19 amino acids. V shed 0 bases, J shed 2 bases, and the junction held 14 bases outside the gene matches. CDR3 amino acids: CASSVGVAGDALEQETQYF. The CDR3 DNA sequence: TGTGCCAGCAGCGTAGGGGTAGCGGGGGACGCTTTAGAACAAGAGACCCAGTACTTC.

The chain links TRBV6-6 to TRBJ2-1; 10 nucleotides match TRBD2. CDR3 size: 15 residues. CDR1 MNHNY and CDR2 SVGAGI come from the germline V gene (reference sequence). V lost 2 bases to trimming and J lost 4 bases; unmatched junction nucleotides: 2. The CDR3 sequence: CASSYASGGYNEQFF. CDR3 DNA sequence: TGTGCCAGCAGTTACGCTAGCGGGGGTTACAATGAGCAGTTCTTC.

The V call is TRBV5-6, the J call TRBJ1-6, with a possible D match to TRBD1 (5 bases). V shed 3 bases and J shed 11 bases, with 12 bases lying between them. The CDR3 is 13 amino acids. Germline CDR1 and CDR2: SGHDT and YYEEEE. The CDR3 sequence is CASSWELGAPLHF. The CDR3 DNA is TGTGCCAGCAGCTGGGAGCTGGGGGCACCCCTCCACTTT.

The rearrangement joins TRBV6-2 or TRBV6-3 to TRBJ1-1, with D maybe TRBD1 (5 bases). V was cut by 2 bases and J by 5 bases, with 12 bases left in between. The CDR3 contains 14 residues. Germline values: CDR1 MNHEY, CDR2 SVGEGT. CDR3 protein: CASSYEGVNTEAFF. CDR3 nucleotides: TGTGCCAGCAGTTACGAAGGGGTTAATACTGAAGCTTTCTTT.

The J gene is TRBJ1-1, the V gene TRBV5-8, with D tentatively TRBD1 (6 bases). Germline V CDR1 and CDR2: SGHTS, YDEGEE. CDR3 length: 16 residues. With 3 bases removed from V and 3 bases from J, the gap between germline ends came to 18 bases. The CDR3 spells CASSWPSGAGDTEAFF. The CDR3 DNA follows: TGTGCCAGCAGCTGGCCGTCGGGGGCTGGGGACACTGAAGCTTTCTTT.

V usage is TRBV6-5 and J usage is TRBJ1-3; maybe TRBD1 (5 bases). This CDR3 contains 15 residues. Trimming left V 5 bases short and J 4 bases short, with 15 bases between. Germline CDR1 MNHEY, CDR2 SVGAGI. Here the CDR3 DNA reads TGTGCCAGCAGTAGGAGCGGGACGGCAGGAAACACCATATATTTT. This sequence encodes CASSRSGTAGNTIYF.

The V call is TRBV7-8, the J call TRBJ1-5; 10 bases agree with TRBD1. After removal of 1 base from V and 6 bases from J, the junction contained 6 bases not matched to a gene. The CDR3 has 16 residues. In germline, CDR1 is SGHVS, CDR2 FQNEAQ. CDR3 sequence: CASSLGGQGSGQPQHF. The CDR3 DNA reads TGTGCCAGCAGCTTAGGGGGACAGGGGTCTGGTCAGCCCCAGCATTTT.

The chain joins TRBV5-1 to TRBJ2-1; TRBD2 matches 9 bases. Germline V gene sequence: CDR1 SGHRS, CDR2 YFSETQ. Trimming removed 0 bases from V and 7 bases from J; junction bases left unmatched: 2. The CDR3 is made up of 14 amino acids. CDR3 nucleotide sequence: TGCGCCAGCAGCTTGGGGGGACTAGCAAATGAGCAGTTCTTC. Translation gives CASSLGGLANEQFF.

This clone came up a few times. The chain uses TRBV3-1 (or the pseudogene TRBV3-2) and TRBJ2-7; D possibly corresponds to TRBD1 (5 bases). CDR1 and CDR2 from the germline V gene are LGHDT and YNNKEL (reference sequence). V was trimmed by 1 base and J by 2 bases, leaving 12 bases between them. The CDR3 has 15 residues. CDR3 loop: CASSQVLRGTYEQYF. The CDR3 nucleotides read TGTGCCAGCAGCCAAGTATTAAGGGGAACCTACGAGCAGTACTTC.

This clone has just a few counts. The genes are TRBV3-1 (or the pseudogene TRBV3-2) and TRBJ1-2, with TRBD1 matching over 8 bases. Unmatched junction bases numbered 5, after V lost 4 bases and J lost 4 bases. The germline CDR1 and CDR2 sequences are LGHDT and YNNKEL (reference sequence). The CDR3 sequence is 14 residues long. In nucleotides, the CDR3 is TGTGCCAGCAGCCGCCTTACAGGGGGCTATGGCTACACCTTC. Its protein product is CASSRLTGGYGYTF.